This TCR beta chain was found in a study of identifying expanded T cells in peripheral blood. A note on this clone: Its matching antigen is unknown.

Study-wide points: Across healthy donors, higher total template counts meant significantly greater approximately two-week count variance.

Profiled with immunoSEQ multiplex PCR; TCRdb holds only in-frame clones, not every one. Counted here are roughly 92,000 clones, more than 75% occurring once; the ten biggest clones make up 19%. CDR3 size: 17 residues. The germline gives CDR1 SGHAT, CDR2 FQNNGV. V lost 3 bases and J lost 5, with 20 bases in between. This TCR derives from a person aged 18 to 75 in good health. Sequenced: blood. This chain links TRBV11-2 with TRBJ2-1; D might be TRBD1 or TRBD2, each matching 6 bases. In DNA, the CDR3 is TGTGCCAGCAGCTTTAGACGGGACAAAAGACTAGACAATGAGCAGTTCTTC. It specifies CASSFRRDKRLDNEQFF.